Sequencing of this T cell receptor beta chain was carried out in a study of CD8 T cells in Susac syndrome. Study-level findings and limits: The study acknowledged a relatively small number of individuals in its TCR sequencing and HLA analysis.

On this clonotype itself: Its antigen remains unknown.

Germline V CDR1 and CDR2: SGHRS, YFSETQ. V shed 2 bases and J shed 7 bases, with 9 bases lying between them. The CDR3 is made up of 12 amino acids. Reverse transcription of about 0.45 to 1 ug RNA used random hexamers. immunoSEQ multiplex PCR amplified TCR beta CDR3 across 54 Vbeta, 13 Jbeta. MiXCR was run by TCRdb on the immunoSEQ multiplex PCR reads, yielding one entry per CDR3 protein. The data show fewer than 100,000 distinct CDR3 sequences, roughly 91% seen once. Sequencing of TCR beta, carried out with a high-throughput approach, was applied to CD8+ and CD4+ T cells from the blood. CD8+ and CD4+ T cells were negatively isolated; TEMRA cells were FACS-enriched.

The chain couples TRBV5-1 to TRBJ1-1; D is ambiguous. The sequenced sample was CD8+ T cells from PBMCs. The source is a human donor with multiple sclerosis. The chain's CDR3 is CASSFETGEAFF. CDR3 DNA sequence: TGCGCCAGCAGCTTTGAGACGGGTGAAGCTTTCTTT.